This T cell receptor (beta chain) appears in the sequencing data of a study of cytomegalovirus exposure and HLA in healthy donors. The wider study: Around 83% of around 390 genotyped donors fell in the Caucasian-associated ancestry cluster.

The germline V gene has CDR1 LGHNA and CDR2 YSLEER. Trimming shortened V by 0 bases and J by 4 bases, and 3 bases separated the two germline ends. The CDR3 runs 12 residues. PCR primers comprised 60 Vbeta and 13 Jbeta primers. Generated by immunoSEQ multiplex PCR, the TCRdb table keeps only in-frame clones and is missing some. The sample yields roughly 180,000 clones, about 77% seen once. Study results and caveats: The analysis excluded some indistinguishable V segments, including TRBV6-2 and TRBV6-3. Most CMV-associated TCR beta chains appeared HLA-restricted in a later analysis.

Points on this clone: Antigen unknown.

The rearrangement links TRBV4-3 to TRBJ1-2, with D unresolved. The source of this sequence is a man aged 25-45 years in good health and CMV-seronegative. The specimen was PBMCs. The CDR3 DNA reads TGCGCCAGCAGCCAAGATCTCTATGGCTACACCTTC. It encodes CASSQDLYGYTF.